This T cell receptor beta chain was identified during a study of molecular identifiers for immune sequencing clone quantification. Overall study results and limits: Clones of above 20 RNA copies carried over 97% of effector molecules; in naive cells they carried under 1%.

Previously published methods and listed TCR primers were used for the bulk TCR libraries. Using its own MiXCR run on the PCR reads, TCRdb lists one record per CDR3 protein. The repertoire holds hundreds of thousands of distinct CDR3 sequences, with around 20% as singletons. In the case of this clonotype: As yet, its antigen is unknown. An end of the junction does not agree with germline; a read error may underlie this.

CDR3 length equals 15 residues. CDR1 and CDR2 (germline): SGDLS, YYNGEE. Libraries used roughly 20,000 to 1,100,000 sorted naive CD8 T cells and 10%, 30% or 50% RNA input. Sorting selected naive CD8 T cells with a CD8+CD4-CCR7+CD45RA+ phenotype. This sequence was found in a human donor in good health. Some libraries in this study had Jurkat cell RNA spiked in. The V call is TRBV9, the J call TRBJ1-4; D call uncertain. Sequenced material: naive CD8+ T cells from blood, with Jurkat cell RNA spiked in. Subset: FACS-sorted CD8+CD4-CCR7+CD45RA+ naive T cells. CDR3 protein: CAGSAPEATNEKLFF. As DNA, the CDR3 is TGTGCCGGCAGCGCTCCAGAAGCAACTAATGAAAAACTGTTTTTT.